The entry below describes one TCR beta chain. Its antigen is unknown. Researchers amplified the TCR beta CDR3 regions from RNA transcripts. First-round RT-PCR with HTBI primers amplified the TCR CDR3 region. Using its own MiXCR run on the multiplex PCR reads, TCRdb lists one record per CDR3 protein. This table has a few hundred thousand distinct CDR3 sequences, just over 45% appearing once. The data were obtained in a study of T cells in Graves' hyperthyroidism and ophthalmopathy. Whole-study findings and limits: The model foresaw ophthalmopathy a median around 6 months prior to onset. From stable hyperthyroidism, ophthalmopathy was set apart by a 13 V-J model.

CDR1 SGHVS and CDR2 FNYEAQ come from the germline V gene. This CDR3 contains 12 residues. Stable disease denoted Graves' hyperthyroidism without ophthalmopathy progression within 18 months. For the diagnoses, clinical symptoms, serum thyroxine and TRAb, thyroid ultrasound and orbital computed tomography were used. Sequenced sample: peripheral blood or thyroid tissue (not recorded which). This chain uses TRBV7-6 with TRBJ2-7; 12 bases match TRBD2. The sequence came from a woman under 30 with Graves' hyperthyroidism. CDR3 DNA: TGTGCTGCCGGACTAGCGGGATTCGAGCAGTACTTC. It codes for CAAGLAGFEQYF.